The 21 T cell receptor beta chains in this list originate from one sample, sequenced in a study of radiation and T cells in renal cell carcinoma. Time point indicated: baseline pretreatment blood. Noted treatment: 15 Gy SBRT to primary tumor, nephrectomy 4 weeks later. TCRdb's table, derived via immunoSEQ multiplex PCR, lists solely in-frame clones and lacks some. The data show roughly 130,000 clones, 70% to 90% seen once. This specimen consisted of blood, obtained from a patient whose treatment included radiotherapy and nephrectomy. These TCRs come from a woman aged 45-65 years with renal cell carcinoma.

In its sample, this clone was seen once. The chain joins TRBV6-5 to TRBJ2-1; D gene uncertain. Per the germline V gene, CDR1 is MNHEY and CDR2 is SVGAGI. The germline V and J ends were trimmed by 6 bases and 4 bases, with 7 bases remaining between them. The CDR3 extends over 12 amino acids. CDR3 residues: CASRPQYNEQFF. The CDR3 DNA follows: TGTGCCAGCAGGCCCCAGTACAATGAGCAGTTCTTC.

The V and J genes are TRBV12-5 and TRBJ1-2, with D hard to call. The CDR3 runs to 17 residues. Trimming removed 3 bases at V and 0 bases at J, with 17 bases between. Per germline, CDR1 LGHNT and CDR2 FRNRAP. In nucleotides, the CDR3 is TGTGCTAGTGGTTTTCGGACCGTCCGGCATGCTAACTATGGCTACACCTTC. This gives the protein CASGFRTVRHANYGYTF.

The chain couples TRBV13 to TRBJ2-7, with D unresolved. The CDR3 is 13 residues long. Germline CDR1 PRHDT, CDR2 FYEKMQ (reference sequence). Deletions cut 5 bases from V and 7 bases from J, with 15 bases between. CDR3 protein: CASSPRMGKEQYF. CDR3 coding DNA: TGTGCCAGCAGCCCTCGGATGGGTAAGGAGCAGTACTTC.

This rearrangement joins TRBV9 to TRBJ1-4, with D maybe TRBD1 (6 bases). Deletions cut 4 bases from V and 6 bases from J, with 19 bases between. Germline CDR1 reads SGDLS; CDR2 reads YYNGEE. The CDR3 loop spans 16 amino acids. The CDR3 DNA sequence: TGTGCCAGCAGCCCCACCGGGGGCGCGGGGGATGAAAAACTGTTTTTT. Translated, it gives CASSPTGGAGDEKLFF.

This clone has a single count. V usage is TRBV7-2 and J usage is TRBJ2-1, with 8 bases fitting TRBD2. The V segment lost 5 bases and the J segment 6 bases; nucleotides outside the gene matches: 6. From germline, CDR1 is SGHTA and CDR2 FQGNSA. The CDR3 is 14 residues long. CDR3 coding DNA: TGTGCCAGCAGCCCACTAGCGGCGAGCAATGAGCAGTTCTTC. Residues: CASSPLAASNEQFF.

The rearrangement joins TRBV19 to TRBJ2-5, with TRBD2 identical over 8 bases. The CDR3 is 15 residues long. V dropped 5 bases and J dropped 5; count of bases not matched to a gene: 10. CDR1 and CDR2 from the germline V gene are LNHDA and SQIVND (reference sequence). The CDR3 loop is CASSWGTRGVETQYF. CDR3 in DNA: TGTGCCAGTAGTTGGGGGACTAGAGGAGTGGAGACCCAGTACTTC.

The V and J genes are TRBV2 and TRBJ1-4; D remains ambiguous. CDR1 and CDR2 (germline): SNHLY, FYNNEI. The CDR3 is 15 amino acids. V was pared by 6 bases and J by 7 bases, with 18 bases between. CDR3 coding DNA: TGTGCCAGCAGATCCCATGGCTTAGGAGTTGAAAAACTGTTTTTT. Its translation: CASRSHGLGVEKLFF.

The chain uses TRBV5-5 and TRBJ1-5; unclear D gene. CDR3 length: 14 residues. V was clipped by 0 bases and J by 4 bases, with 8 bases between them. The germline V gene has CDR1 SGHKS and CDR2 YYEKEE (reference sequence). The CDR3 is CASSLEGRNQPQHF. Written as DNA, the CDR3 is TGTGCCAGCAGCTTGGAAGGGCGTAATCAGCCCCAGCATTTT.

The CDR3 DNA follows: TGTGCCAGTAACCCGGGGGCGCACACAGATACGCAGTATTTT. It codes for CASNPGAHTDTQYF. The rearrangement links TRBV19 to TRBJ2-3, with D possibly being TRBD1 or TRBD2 (6 bases each). Per germline, CDR1 LNHDA and CDR2 SQIVND (reference sequence). Deletions cut 7 bases from V and 2 bases from J, with 13 bases between. This CDR3 contains 14 residues.

This clone was observed once. V usage is TRBV6-1 and J usage is TRBJ1-2; D is unresolved. CDR3 length: 14 residues. Germline V gene lookup returns CDR1 MNHNS and CDR2 SASEGT. V was pared by 0 bases and J by 3 bases, with 8 bases between. The CDR3 spells CASSEAGQHYGYTF. DNA for the CDR3: TGTGCCAGCAGTGAAGCTGGGCAACACTATGGCTACACCTTC.

This rearrangement joins TRBV19 to TRBJ1-2; D remains ambiguous. The CDR3 covers 15 residues. Germline-derived CDR1 and CDR2 are LNHDA and SQIVND (reference sequence). The V end lost 3 bases, the J end lost 3 bases, and 14 bases lay between the germline ends. The CDR3 DNA follows: TGTGCCAGTAGTATCATATTGGCGGCCGACTATGGCTACACCTTC. This translates into CASSIILAADYGYTF.

The chain links TRBV7-6 to TRBJ2-1; 7 positions match TRBD1. V was clipped by 4 bases and J by 5 bases; unmatched bases: 8. Per germline, CDR1 SGHVS and CDR2 FNYEAQ. The CDR3 sequence is 15 residues long. The CDR3 sequence: CASSYRDSPNNEQFF. CDR3 coding DNA: TGTGCCAGCAGCTACCGGGACAGTCCAAACAATGAGCAGTTCTTC.

V gene TRBV5-5 combines with J gene TRBJ2-1; D uncertain. CDR1 is SGHKS and CDR2 is YYEKEE in the germline V gene (reference sequence). The length of the CDR3 is 11 residues. Trimming shortened V by 2 bases and J by 6 bases, and 3 bases separated the two germline ends. CDR3 in amino acids: CASSFVNEQFF. For the CDR3, the DNA is TGTGCCAGCAGCTTCGTCAATGAGCAGTTCTTC.

This chain uses TRBV7-8 with TRBJ1-4; D not resolved. Germline lookup yields CDR1 SGHVS and CDR2 FQNEAQ. Trimming removed 1 base at V and 8 bases at J, with 17 bases between. The CDR3 sequence is 16 residues long. The CDR3: CASSLVGQLNGEKLFF. For the CDR3, the DNA is TGTGCCAGCAGCTTAGTAGGCCAGCTAAACGGGGAAAAACTGTTTTTT.

This clone was observed a single time. The chain uses TRBV19 and TRBJ1-1; D gene uncertain. Germline CDR1 and CDR2: LNHDA and SQIVND (reference sequence). The CDR3 consists of 14 residues. The ends were cut back, 5 bases at V and 0 bases at J, with 10 bases in the middle. The CDR3 is CASSPRTVNTEAFF. The DNA for the CDR3 is TGTGCCAGTAGTCCGAGGACGGTGAACACTGAAGCTTTCTTT.

The chain joins TRBV5-8 to TRBJ2-2, with D maybe TRBD1 (5 bases). This CDR3 is 14 amino acids long. Germline-derived CDR1 and CDR2 are SGHTS and YDEGEE. Between the trimmed V and J ends, which lost 2 bases and 8 bases, there was a span of 13 bases. The CDR3 reads CASSFAQGWGELFF. The CDR3 DNA is TGTGCCAGCAGCTTTGCGCAGGGATGGGGGGAGCTGTTTTTT.

The CDR3 here is CATTRASSYNEQFF. The DNA of the CDR3 is TGTGCCACGACTAGGGCTAGCTCCTACAATGAGCAGTTCTTC. This sequence joins TRBV6-6 and TRBJ2-1; D perhaps matches TRBD2 (6 bases). With 10 bases removed from V and 0 bases from J, the gap between germline ends came to 13 bases. The germline gives CDR1 MNHNY, CDR2 SVGAGI (reference sequence). The CDR3 has 14 amino acids.

This chain links TRBV6-1 with TRBJ1-2; D is unresolved. Germline V gene lookup returns CDR1 MNHNS and CDR2 SASEGT. The CDR3 totals 11 residues. V lost 3 bases and J lost 4, with 3 bases in between. Here the CDR3 DNA reads TGTGCCAGCAGTGATCGCTATGGCTACACCTTC. Amino acid sequence: CASSDRYGYTF.

The sample holds one count of this clone. The chain uses TRBV7-6 and TRBJ1-2; no firm D call. With 4 bases removed from V and 7 bases from J, the gap between germline ends came to 13 bases. CDR1 and CDR2 from the germline V gene are SGHVS and FNYEAQ. This CDR3 comprises 13 residues. The CDR3 coding sequence is TGTGCCAGCAGCTCCGGGAACGCTGGTGGCTACACCTTC. It codes for CASSSGNAGGYTF. Filled out from reference TRBV7-6 and TRBJ1-2, the complete variable domain reads GAGVSQSPRYKVTKRGQDVALRCDPISGHVSLYWYRQALGQGPEFLTYFNYEAQQDKSGLPNDRFSAERPEGSISTLTIQRTEQRDSAMYRCASSSGNAGGYTFGSGTRLTVV.

Worth noting for this clone: The sample holds other DNA sequences that translate to the same CDR3. The V and J genes are TRBV9 and TRBJ1-1, with D perhaps TRBD1 (5 bases). The CDR3 is 14 residues long. Germline V gives CDR1 SGDLS, CDR2 YYNGEE. Deletions cut 0 bases from V and 4 bases from J, with 10 bases between. CDR3 loop: CASSVAGEGTEAFF. In DNA, the CDR3 is TGTGCCAGCAGCGTAGCGGGGGAAGGCACTGAAGCTTTCTTT.

V is TRBV6-1 and J is TRBJ1-1; D uncertain. V was clipped by 4 bases and J by 7 bases, with 13 bases between them. CDR1 and CDR2 from the germline V gene are MNHNS and SASEGT. The CDR3 is made up of 13 amino acids. This CDR3 reads CASSVRAEDEAFF. The CDR3 coding sequence is TGTGCCAGCAGTGTAAGGGCTGAGGATGAAGCTTTCTTT.